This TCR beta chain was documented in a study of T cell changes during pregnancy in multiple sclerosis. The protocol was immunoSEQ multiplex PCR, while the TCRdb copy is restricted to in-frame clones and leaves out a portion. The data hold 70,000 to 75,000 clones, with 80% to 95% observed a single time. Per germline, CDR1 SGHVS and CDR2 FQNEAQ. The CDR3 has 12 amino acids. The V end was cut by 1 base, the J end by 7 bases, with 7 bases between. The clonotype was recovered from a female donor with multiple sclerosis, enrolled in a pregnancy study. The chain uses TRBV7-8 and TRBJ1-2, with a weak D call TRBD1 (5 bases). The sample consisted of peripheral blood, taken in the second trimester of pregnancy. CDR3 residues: CASSLGDSGYTF. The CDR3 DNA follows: TGTGCCAGCAGCTTAGGCGACAGTGGCTACACCTTC.